A single sample is the source of the 9 T cell receptor beta chains below, sequenced in a study of cytomegalovirus exposure and HLA in healthy donors. Both 60 Vbeta primers and 13 Jbeta primers went into the PCR. Only in-frame clones appear in the TCRdb table, and some are missing; sequencing was by immunoSEQ multiplex PCR. The sample shows approximately 140,000 clones, about two thirds of them seen only once. Sequenced input: PBMCs. Receptors originate from a woman aged 55-75 years in good health and CMV-seropositive.

The chain uses TRBV27 and TRBJ2-3, with 10 bases that match TRBD1. The junction had 7 bases not matched to a gene; V was cut back by 2 bases and J by 5 bases. In germline, CDR1 is MNHEY, CDR2 SMNVEV (reference sequence). This CDR3 is built from 16 residues. The CDR3 DNA is TGTGCCAGCAGTTTACTGGGGACAGGGGTAAGAGATACGCAGTATTTT. Protein: CASSLLGTGVRDTQYF.

This chain connects TRBV10-3 to TRBJ1-2; D uncertain. The germline V gene encodes CDR1 ENHRY and CDR2 SYGVKD. This CDR3 has 13 amino acids. Between the trimmed V and J ends, which lost 4 bases and 4 bases, there was a span of 10 bases. The CDR3 protein is CAISGGLGYGYTF. CDR3 DNA sequence: TGTGCCATCAGTGGCGGCTTAGGCTATGGCTACACCTTC.

This chain connects TRBV19 to TRBJ1-1; D gene ambiguous. Germline V lookup: CDR1 LNHDA, CDR2 SQIVND (reference sequence). The CDR3 is made up of 13 amino acids. V gave up 3 bases and J gave up 3 bases, with 8 bases separating them. This CDR3 reads CASSMAGYTEAFF. CDR3 coding DNA: TGTGCCAGTAGTATGGCGGGATACACTGAAGCTTTCTTT.

This chain connects TRBV5-8 to TRBJ1-4; a possible D gene is TRBD1 (5 bases). V lost 0 bases and J lost 6, with 12 bases in between. Germline-derived CDR1 and CDR2 are SGHTS and YDEGEE. The CDR3 runs 15 residues. This CDR3 reads CASSLGRAFHEKLFF. The CDR3 DNA follows: TGTGCCAGCAGCTTGGGCAGGGCCTTCCATGAAAAACTGTTTTTT.

This chain links TRBV10-3 with TRBJ1-2; a weak D match, TRBD1 (5 bases). The V gene lost 4 bases and the J gene lost 5 bases, with 14 bases spanning the gap. Germline loops: CDR1 ENHRY, CDR2 SYGVKD. The CDR3 sequence is 14 residues long. CDR3 sequence: CAISGGEGGYGYTF. The CDR3 DNA follows: TGTGCCATCAGTGGGGGGGAGGGCGGATATGGCTACACCTTC.

This clone came up a few times. V usage is TRBV29-1 and J usage is TRBJ2-7; perhaps TRBD2 as D (5 bases). This CDR3 contains 12 residues. V lost 6 bases and J lost 0, with 9 bases in between. Germline V gene data show CDR1 as SQVTM and CDR2 as ANQGSEA. This CDR3 is CSVAAGSYEQYF. CDR3 coding DNA: TGCAGCGTGGCCGCGGGCTCCTACGAGCAGTACTTC.

This clone has just a few counts. The chain carries TRBV6-5 and TRBJ1-2, with D maybe TRBD1 (6 bases). CDR1 and CDR2 (germline): MNHEY, SVGAGI. The ends were cut back, 0 bases at V and 7 bases at J, with 12 bases in the middle. This CDR3 has 14 amino acids. CDR3 sequence: CASSYSGGAGGYTF. The CDR3 nucleotides are TGTGCCAGCAGTTACTCTGGGGGGGCGGGTGGCTACACCTTC.

This clone has a single count. CDR3 sequence: CASSPPGLAGGRTGELFF. The CDR3 bases are TGTGCCAGCTCACCGCCCGGACTAGCGGGGGGGCGAACCGGGGAGCTGTTTTTT. V and J are TRBV18 and TRBJ2-2; 15 nucleotides align to TRBD2. After removal of 3 bases from V and 5 bases from J, the junction contained 7 bases not matched to a gene. Per germline, CDR1 KGHSH and CDR2 LQKENI. This CDR3 is built from 18 residues. The whole variable domain, filled in from reference TRBV18 and TRBJ2-2, reads NAGVMQNPRHLVRRRGQEARLRCSPMKGHSHVYWYRQLPEEGLKFMVYLQKENIIDESGMPKERFSAEFPKEGPSILRIQQVVRGDSAAYFCASSPPGLAGGRTGELFFGEGSRLTVL.

J is TRBJ2-7 and V is TRBV18; 9 bases align to TRBD1. This CDR3 contains 14 residues. The trim removed 4 bases at V and 4 bases at J, leaving 5 bases unmatched. Germline assignment: CDR1 KGHSH and CDR2 LQKENI. The CDR3 loop is CASSLLDRGYEQYF. The CDR3 DNA is TGTGCCAGCTCACTATTGGACAGGGGATACGAGCAGTACTTC.